Listed below are T cell receptor beta chains from one sample, sequenced in a study of blood T cell repertoires in COVID-19. Clones were sequenced by immunoSEQ multiplex PCR, and TCRdb holds only the in-frame ones, with some missing. Among more than 95,000 clones listed, more than 80% were seen once. Sequencing was done on a sample of peripheral blood. The receptors originated from a human donor in a cohort sampled during active COVID-19. Each CDR3 is given without its conserved first and last residue. Each record gives: V gene, J gene, CDR3 protein.

TRBV19	TRBJ1-1	ATQTGDSLNTEAF
TRBV30	TRBJ1-2	AWTSSYGYT
TRBV5-5	TRBJ2-5	ASSGAGTAGETQY
TRBV18	TRBJ1-3	ASSPWTGDISGNTIY
TRBV9	TRBJ2-7	ASSVGQAHYEQY
TRBV19	TRBJ1-6	ASSIRGMDNSPLH
TRBV21-1	TRBJ1-4	ASGDRVNEKLF
TRBV3-1/TRBV3-2	TRBJ1-6	ASSQSDRIYSPLH
TRBV7-2	TRBJ2-4	ASSLAGAAIAKNIQY
TRBV7-9	TRBJ1-4	ASSLRTGTGLFGVEKLF
TRBV5-1	TRBJ1-2	ASSPGVGTGVRNYGYT
TRBV5-1	TRBJ2-7	ASSRAGTESYEQY
TRBV12-5	TRBJ1-5	ASGLDGTGNQPQH
TRBV5-4	TRBJ1-3	ASRPDTQSGNTIY
TRBV4-3	TRBJ1-2	ASSPGRGNYGYT
TRBV6-5	TRBJ2-7	ASGWVTGSFEQY
TRBV5-6	TRBJ1-2	ASSRTKINYGYT
TRBV7-2	TRBJ1-1	ASSLLGRGVAF
TRBV3-1/TRBV3-2	TRBJ2-5	ASSPRVRTGVQETQY
TRBV14	TRBJ2-7	ASSPTTTGLGEQY
TRBV7-9	TRBJ1-2	ASSPRDTGYT
TRBV27	TRBJ2-4	ASSGTGLAKNIQY
TRBV30	TRBJ2-1	AWSGQGPGSYNEQF
TRBV9	TRBJ2-6	ASSVTVSGANVLT
TRBV7-9	TRBJ1-2	ASSFTGNGYT
TRBV28	TRBJ2-1	ASSFLGASGGAHQF
TRBV7-3	TRBJ2-5	ASSSRFPHLY
TRBV11-2	TRBJ2-3	ASSAGPFDTQY
TRBV4-2	TRBJ1-5	ASSQDNNQPQH